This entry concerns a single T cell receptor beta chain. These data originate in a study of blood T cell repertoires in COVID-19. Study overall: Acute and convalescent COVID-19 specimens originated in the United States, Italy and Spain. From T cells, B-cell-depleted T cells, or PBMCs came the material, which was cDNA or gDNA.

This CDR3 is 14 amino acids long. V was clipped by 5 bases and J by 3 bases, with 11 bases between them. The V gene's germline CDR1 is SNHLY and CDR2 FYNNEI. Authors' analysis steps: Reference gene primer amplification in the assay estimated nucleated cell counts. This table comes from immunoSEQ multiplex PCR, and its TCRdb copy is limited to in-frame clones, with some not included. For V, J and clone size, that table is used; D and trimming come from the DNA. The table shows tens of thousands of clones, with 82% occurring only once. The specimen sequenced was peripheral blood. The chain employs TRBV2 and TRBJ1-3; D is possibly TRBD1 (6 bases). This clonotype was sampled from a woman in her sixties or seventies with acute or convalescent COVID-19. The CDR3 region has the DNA TGTGCCAGCAGTCTCGCAGGGGTTGGAAACACCATATATTTT. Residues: CASSLAGVGNTIYF.